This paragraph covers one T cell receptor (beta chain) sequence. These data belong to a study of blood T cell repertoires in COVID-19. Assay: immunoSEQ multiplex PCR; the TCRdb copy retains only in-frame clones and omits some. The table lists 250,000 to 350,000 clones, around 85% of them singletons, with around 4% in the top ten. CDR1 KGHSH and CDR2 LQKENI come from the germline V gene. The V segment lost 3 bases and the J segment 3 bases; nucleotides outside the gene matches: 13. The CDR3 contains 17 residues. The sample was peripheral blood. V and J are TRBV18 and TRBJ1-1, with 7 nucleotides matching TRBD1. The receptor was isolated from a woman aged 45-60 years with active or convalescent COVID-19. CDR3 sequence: CASSPFGGAGGDTEAFF. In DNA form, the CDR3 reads TGTGCCAGCTCACCCTTCGGGGGGGCAGGGGGAGACACTGAAGCTTTCTTT.